Below are 14 T cell receptor beta chains sequenced from a single sample in a study of blood T cell repertoires in COVID-19. Libraries were prepared by immunoSEQ multiplex PCR; TCRdb keeps only in-frame clonotypes and omits some of them. The data contain 200,000 to 250,000 clones, roughly four fifths of them singletons. Material for sequencing was peripheral blood. The receptors here all came from a woman older than 75 with COVID-19, enrolled during active disease.

The chain links TRBV6-1 to TRBJ1-1, with 8 bases that match TRBD1. Germline assignment: CDR1 MNHNS and CDR2 SASEGT. The CDR3 runs to 15 residues. After removal of 2 bases from V and 7 bases from J, the junction contained 9 bases not matched to a gene. DNA of the CDR3: TGTGCCAGCAGTGAATATCAGGGGGCCCGTCTTGAAGCTTTCTTT. Amino acids: CASSEYQGARLEAFF.

This clone was seen only once. The gene calls are TRBV7-3 and TRBJ1-1; D call uncertain. This CDR3 comprises 14 residues. The V and J ends lost 5 bases and 1 base respectively, with 11 bases between them. Looked up from germline, CDR1 is SGHTA and CDR2 is FQGTGA. CDR3 amino acids: CASSPRARNTEAFF. CDR3 bases: TGTGCCAGCAGCCCCCGCGCACGGAACACTGAAGCTTTCTTT.

The J gene is TRBJ2-1, the V gene TRBV5-1; tentative D call: TRBD2 (6 bases). The length of the CDR3 is 14 residues. Germline V gives CDR1 SGHRS, CDR2 YFSETQ. Deletions cut 2 bases from V and 6 bases from J, with 12 bases between. The CDR3 here is CASSFLDYSNEQFF. The CDR3 region has the DNA TGCGCCAGCAGCTTCCTGGACTATTCCAATGAGCAGTTCTTC. Complete variable domain (other parts from reference TRBV5-1 and TRBJ2-1): KAGVTQTPRYLIKTRGQQVTLSCSPISGHRSVSWYQQTPGQGLQFLFEYFSETQRNKGNFPGRFSGRQFSNSRSEMNVSTLELGDSALYLCASSFLDYSNEQFFGPGTRLTVL.

In DNA form, the CDR3 reads TGCGCCAGCAGTACTACTTCTGGAAACACCATATATTTT. Translation: CASSTTSGNTIYF. V and J are TRBV4-1 and TRBJ1-3; D uncertain. V was shortened by 6 bases and J by 1 base, with 7 bases between the two germline ends. Germline V lookup: CDR1 MGHRA, CDR2 YSYEKL. This CDR3 is built from 13 residues.

The CDR3 coding sequence is TGTGCCAGCAGCCAGTTCACAGGGGCCGTAACAGATACGCAGTATTTT. Its translation: CASSQFTGAVTDTQYF. The gene calls are TRBV14 and TRBJ2-3; 7 positions agree with TRBD1. The germline V gene has CDR1 SGHDN and CDR2 FVKESK. CDR3 size: 16 residues. The junction had 9 bases not matched to a gene; V was cut back by 3 bases and J by 3 bases.

This clone has only one observation. The rearrangement uses TRBV2 and TRBJ2-2; TRBD2 aligns across 12 bases. The J segment lost 4 bases and the V segment lost 6 bases, leaving 6 bases of the junction unmatched. The CDR3 contains 16 residues. CDR1 is SNHLY and CDR2 is FYNNEI in the germline V gene. CDR3 in amino acids: CASSGLAGKGTGELFF. As DNA, the CDR3 is TGTGCCAGCAGCGGACTAGCGGGAAAGGGCACCGGGGAGCTGTTTTTT. Filled out from reference TRBV2 and TRBJ2-2, the complete variable domain reads EPEVTQTPSHQVTQMGQEVILRCVPISNHLYFYWYRQILGQKVEFLVSFYNNEISEKSEIFDDQFSVERPDGSNFTLKIRSTKLEDSAMYFCASSGLAGKGTGELFFGEGSRLTVL.

The rearrangement uses TRBV6-1 and TRBJ2-1; D is perhaps TRBD1 (6 bases). Trimming cost V 2 bases and J 6 bases, with 11 bases left between them. The germline CDR1 and CDR2 sequences are MNHNS and SASEGT. This CDR3 contains 14 residues. CDR3 sequence (DNA): TGTGCCAGCAGTGAACCCTCCAGGGGCAATGAGCAGTTCTTC. Protein product: CASSEPSRGNEQFF.

This chain connects TRBV3-1 (or the pseudogene TRBV3-2) to TRBJ1-1; 9 nucleotides agree with TRBD1. V dropped 7 bases and J dropped 6; count of bases not matched to a gene: 9. CDR1 and CDR2 (germline): LGHDT, YNNKEL (reference sequence). The length of the CDR3 is 14 residues. CDR3 residues: CASNPGTGSAEAFF. Here the CDR3 DNA reads TGTGCCAGCAACCCCGGGACAGGGAGTGCTGAAGCTTTCTTT.

CDR3 sequence reads: CASRGGAMNTEAFF. The CDR3 bases are TGTGCCAGCCGGGGGGGGGCAATGAACACTGAAGCTTTCTTT. This chain joins TRBV6-6 and TRBJ1-1; possible D gene TRBD1, 6 bases. V was trimmed by 8 bases and J by 0 bases, leaving 13 bases between them. Germline V CDR1 and CDR2: MNHNY, SVGAGI (reference sequence). This CDR3 spans 14 amino acids.

For the CDR3, the DNA is TGTGCCAGCAGTTACTCGAATTCTGGGCTGGGACAGTGCCCTTACTCTGGAAACACCATATATTTT. The encoded protein is CASSYSNSGLGQCPYSGNTIYF. The chain links TRBV6-7 to TRBJ1-3; 7 nucleotides agree with TRBD1. TRBV6-7 counts as an open reading frame of uncertain function. The V gene end was trimmed by 0 bases and the J gene end by 0 bases; junction bases not matched to a gene: 20. The CDR3 is 22 amino acids.

The J gene is TRBJ2-7, the V gene TRBV5-6; TRBD1 matches at 10 bases. CDR1 SGHDT and CDR2 YYEEEE come from the germline V gene. Germline trimming cut 0 bases from V and 0 bases from J; bases unmatched to any gene: 3. The CDR3 loop spans 16 amino acids. DNA of the CDR3: TGTGCCAGCAGCTTGGGACAGGGGGCCTCCTCCTACGAGCAGTACTTC. Its protein product is CASSLGQGASSYEQYF.

This chain connects TRBV2 to TRBJ1-2, with a tentative D call TRBD1 (6 bases). Trimming pared 3 bases from V and 6 bases from J, leaving 8 bases between. The CDR3 loop spans 12 amino acids. Germline CDR1 SNHLY, CDR2 FYNNEI. The CDR3 nucleotides read TGTGCCAGCAGTGACAGGGGCAATGGCTACACCTTC. Translating it yields CASSDRGNGYTF.

This clone was counted a single time. The chain couples TRBV29-1 to TRBJ2-5; D may be TRBD1 (6 bases). CDR1 is SQVTM, CDR2 ANQGSEA, per germline. The CDR3 consists of 13 residues. Trimming stripped 4 bases from V and 4 bases from J, with 13 bases between. CDR3 bases: TGCAGCGTTGCGGGACAAGGGGGAGAGACCCAGTACTTC. This translates into CSVAGQGGETQYF. The variable domain in full, completed from reference TRBV29-1 and TRBJ2-5, reads SAVISQKPSRDICQRGTSLTIQCQVDSQVTMMFWYRQQPGQSLTLIATANQGSEATYESGFVIDKFPISRPNLTFSTLTVSNMSPEDSSIYLCSVAGQGGETQYFGPGTRLLVL.

The rearrangement joins TRBV3-1 (or the pseudogene TRBV3-2) to TRBJ2-7; D is perhaps TRBD1 (6 bases). From germline, CDR1 is LGHDT and CDR2 YNNKEL (reference sequence). V was clipped by 1 base and J by 7 bases, with 11 bases between them. The CDR3 has 13 amino acids. DNA for the CDR3: TGTGCCAGCAGCCAAGTGAGAGGGGGTGAGCAGTACTTC. This translates into CASSQVRGGEQYF.